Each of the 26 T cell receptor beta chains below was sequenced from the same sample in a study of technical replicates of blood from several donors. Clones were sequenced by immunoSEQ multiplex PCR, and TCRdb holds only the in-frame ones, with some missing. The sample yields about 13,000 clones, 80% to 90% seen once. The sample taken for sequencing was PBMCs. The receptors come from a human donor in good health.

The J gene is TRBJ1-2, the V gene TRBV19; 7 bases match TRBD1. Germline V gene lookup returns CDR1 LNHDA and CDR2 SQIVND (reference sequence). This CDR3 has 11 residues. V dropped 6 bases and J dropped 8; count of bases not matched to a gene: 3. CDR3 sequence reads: CASRNRGGYTF. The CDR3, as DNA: TGTGCCAGTAGGAACAGGGGAGGCTACACCTTC. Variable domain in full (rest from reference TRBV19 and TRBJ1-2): DGGITQSPKYLFRKEGQNVTLSCEQNLNHDAMYWYRQDPGQGLRLIYYSQIVNDFQKGDIAEGYSVSREKKESFPLTVTSAQKNPTAFYLCASRNRGGYTFGSGTRLTVV.

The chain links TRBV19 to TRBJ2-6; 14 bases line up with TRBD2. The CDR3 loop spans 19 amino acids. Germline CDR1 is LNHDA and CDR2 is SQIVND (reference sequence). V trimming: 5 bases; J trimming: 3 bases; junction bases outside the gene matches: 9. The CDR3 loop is CASSPRLAGGESGANVLTF. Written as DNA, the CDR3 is TGTGCCAGTAGTCCTAGACTAGCGGGAGGGGAAAGTGGGGCCAACGTCCTGACTTTC.

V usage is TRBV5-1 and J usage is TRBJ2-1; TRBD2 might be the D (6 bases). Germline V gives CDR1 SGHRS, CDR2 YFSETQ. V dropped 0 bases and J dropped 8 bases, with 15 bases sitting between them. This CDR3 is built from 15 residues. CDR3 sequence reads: CASSLEGGPLDEQFF. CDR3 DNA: TGCGCCAGCAGCTTGGAAGGAGGGCCTTTGGATGAGCAGTTCTTC.

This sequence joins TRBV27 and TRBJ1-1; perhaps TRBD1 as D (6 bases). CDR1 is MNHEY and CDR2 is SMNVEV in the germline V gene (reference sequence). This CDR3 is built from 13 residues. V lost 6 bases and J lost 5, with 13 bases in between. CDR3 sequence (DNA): TGTGCCAGCAGCCCGGGCAGGGGAACTGAAGCTTTCTTT. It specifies CASSPGRGTEAFF.

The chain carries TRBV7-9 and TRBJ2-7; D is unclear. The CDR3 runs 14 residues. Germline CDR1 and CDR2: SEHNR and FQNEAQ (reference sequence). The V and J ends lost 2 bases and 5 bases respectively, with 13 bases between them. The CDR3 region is CASSLSGPMNEQYF. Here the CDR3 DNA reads TGTGCCAGCAGCTTAAGTGGGCCTATGAACGAGCAGTACTTC.

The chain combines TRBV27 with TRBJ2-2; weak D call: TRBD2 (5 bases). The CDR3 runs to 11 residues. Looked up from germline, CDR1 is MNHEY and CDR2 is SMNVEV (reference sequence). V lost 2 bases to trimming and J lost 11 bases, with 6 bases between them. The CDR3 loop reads CASSLRGELFF. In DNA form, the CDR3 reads TGTGCCAGCAGTTTACGGGGTGAGCTGTTTTTT.

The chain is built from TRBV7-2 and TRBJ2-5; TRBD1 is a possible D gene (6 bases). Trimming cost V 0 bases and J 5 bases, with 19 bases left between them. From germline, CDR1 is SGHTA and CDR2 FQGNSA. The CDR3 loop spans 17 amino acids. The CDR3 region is CASSLASTGQGWETQYF. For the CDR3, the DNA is TGTGCCAGCAGCTTAGCTTCTACGGGCCAGGGGTGGGAGACCCAGTACTTC.

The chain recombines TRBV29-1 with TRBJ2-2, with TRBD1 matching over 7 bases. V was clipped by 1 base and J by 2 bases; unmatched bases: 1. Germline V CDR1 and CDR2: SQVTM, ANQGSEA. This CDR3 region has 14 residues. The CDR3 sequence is CSVEGDSNTGELFF. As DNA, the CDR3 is TGCAGCGTTGAAGGGGACAGCAACACCGGGGAGCTGTTTTTT.

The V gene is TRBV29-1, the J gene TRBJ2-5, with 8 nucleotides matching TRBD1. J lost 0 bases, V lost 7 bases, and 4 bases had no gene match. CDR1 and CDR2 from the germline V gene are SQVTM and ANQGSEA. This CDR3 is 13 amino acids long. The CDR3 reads CSAQGANQETQYF. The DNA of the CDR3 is TGCAGCGCCCAGGGGGCGAACCAAGAGACCCAGTACTTC.

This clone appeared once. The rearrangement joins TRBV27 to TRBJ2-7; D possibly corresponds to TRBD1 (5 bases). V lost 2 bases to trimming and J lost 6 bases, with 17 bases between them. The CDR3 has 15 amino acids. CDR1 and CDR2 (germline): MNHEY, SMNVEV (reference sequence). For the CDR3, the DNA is TGTGCCAGCAGTTTAATCGGTCAGGGTAACTCCGAGCAGTACTTC. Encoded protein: CASSLIGQGNSEQYF.

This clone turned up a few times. The CDR3 is CASSVLAGDNEQFF. The CDR3 bases are TGTGCCAGCAGTGTGCTAGCGGGAGACAATGAGCAGTTCTTC. This chain connects TRBV25-1 to TRBJ2-1; 10 positions match TRBD2. With V trimmed by 4 bases and J by 5 bases, 2 bases remained unmatched. The CDR3 is 14 amino acids. CDR1 and CDR2 (germline): MGHDK, SYGVNS.

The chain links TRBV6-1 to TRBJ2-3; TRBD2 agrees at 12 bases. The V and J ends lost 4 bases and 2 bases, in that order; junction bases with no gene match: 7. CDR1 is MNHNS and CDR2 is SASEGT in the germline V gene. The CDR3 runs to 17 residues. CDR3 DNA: TGTGCCAGCAGTGCGAGACTAGCGGGAGTTAACACAGATACGCAGTATTTT. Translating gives CASSARLAGVNTDTQYF.

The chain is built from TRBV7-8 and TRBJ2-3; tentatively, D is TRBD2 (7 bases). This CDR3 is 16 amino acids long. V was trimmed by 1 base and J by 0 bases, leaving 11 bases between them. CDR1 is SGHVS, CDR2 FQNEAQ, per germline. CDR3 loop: CASSLVRGASTDTQYF. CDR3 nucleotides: TGTGCCAGCAGCTTAGTTCGGGGGGCGAGCACAGATACGCAGTATTTT.

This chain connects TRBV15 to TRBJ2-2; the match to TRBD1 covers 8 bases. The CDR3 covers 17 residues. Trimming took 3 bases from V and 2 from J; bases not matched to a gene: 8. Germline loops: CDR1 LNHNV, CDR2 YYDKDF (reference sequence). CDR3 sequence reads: CATSRGRTGTNTGELFF. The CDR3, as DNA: TGTGCCACCAGCAGGGGGCGGACAGGGACCAACACCGGGGAGCTGTTTTTT. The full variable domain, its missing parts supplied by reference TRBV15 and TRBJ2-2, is DAMVIQNPRYQVTQFGKPVTLSCSQTLNHNVMYWYQQKSSQAPKLLFHYYDKDFNNEADTPDNFQSRRPNTSFCFLDIRSPGLGDTAMYLCATSRGRTGTNTGELFFGEGSRLTVL.

CDR3 residues: CASSQRHRGSYNEQFF. The CDR3 DNA is TGCGCCAGCAGTCAGAGGCACAGGGGATCCTACAATGAGCAGTTCTTC. The chain links TRBV23-1 to TRBJ2-1; 7 bases line up with TRBD1. TRBV23-1 is noted as an ORF with a role that remains uncertain. The V segment lost 3 bases and the J segment 1 base; nucleotides outside the gene matches: 6. CDR3 length equals 16 residues.

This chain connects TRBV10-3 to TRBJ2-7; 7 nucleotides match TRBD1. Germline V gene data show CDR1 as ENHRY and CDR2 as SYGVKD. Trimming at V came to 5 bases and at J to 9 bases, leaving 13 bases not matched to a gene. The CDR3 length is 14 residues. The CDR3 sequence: CAISRQGQGMGQYF. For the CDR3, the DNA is TGTGCCATCAGTCGACAGGGTCAGGGGATGGGGCAGTACTTC.

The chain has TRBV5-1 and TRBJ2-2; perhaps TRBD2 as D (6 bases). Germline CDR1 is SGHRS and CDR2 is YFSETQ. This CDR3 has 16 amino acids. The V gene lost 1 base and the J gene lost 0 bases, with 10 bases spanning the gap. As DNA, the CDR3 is TGCGCCAGCAGCTTGATTCGACTAGCGAACACCGGGGAGCTGTTTTTT. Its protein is CASSLIRLANTGELFF.

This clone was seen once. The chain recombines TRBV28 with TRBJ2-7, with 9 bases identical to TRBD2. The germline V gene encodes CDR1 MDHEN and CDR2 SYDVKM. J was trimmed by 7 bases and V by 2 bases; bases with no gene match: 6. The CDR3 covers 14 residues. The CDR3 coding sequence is TGTGCCAGCAGTTTAGGTAGCGGGAGAGGGGAGCAGTACTTC. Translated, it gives CASSLGSGRGEQYF.

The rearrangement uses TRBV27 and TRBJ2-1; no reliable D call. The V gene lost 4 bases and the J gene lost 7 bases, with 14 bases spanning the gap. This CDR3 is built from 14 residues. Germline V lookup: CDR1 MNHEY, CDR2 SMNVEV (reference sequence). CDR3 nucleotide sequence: TGTGCCAGCAGTTCGGCCAAGACTGCGAATGAGCAGTTCTTC. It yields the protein CASSSAKTANEQFF.

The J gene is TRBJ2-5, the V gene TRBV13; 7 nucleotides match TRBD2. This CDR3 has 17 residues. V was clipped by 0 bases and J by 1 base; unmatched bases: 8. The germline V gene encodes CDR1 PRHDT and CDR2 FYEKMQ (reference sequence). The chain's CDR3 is CASSLGGPLAVQETQYF. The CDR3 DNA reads TGTGCCAGCAGCTTAGGTGGCCCTCTAGCGGTCCAAGAGACCCAGTACTTC.

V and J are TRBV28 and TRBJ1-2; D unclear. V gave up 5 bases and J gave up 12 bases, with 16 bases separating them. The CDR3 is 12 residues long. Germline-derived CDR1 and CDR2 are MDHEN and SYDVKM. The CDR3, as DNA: TGTGCCAGCAGTGCCAACCCACAGTCTCACACCTTC. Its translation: CASSANPQSHTF.

CDR3 amino acids: CASSDQLTFTDTQYF. CDR3 DNA sequence: TGTGCCAGCAGTGATCAATTGACTTTCACAGATACGCAGTATTTT. This sequence joins TRBV6-4 and TRBJ2-3; D call uncertain. Trimming took 3 bases from V and 2 from J, leaving 12 bases between them. Germline CDR1 is MRHNA and CDR2 is SNTAGT. This CDR3 is built from 15 residues.

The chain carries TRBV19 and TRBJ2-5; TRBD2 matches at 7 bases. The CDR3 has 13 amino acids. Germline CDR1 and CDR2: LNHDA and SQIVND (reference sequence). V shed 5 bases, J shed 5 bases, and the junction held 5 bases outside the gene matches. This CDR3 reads CASSWGGSETQYF. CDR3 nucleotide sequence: TGTGCCAGTAGTTGGGGGGGGTCGGAGACCCAGTACTTC.

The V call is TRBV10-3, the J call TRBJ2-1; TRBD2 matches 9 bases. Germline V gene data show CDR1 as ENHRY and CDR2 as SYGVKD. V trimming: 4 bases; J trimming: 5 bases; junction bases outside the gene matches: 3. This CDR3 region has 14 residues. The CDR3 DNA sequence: TGTGCCATCAGTGCGGGACTAGCTCACAATGAGCAGTTCTTC. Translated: CAISAGLAHNEQFF.

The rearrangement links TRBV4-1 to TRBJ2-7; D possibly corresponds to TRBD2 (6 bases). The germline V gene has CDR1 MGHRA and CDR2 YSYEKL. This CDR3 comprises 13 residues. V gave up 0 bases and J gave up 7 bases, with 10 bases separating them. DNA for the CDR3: TGCGCCAGCAGCCAAGATCCGGGGAGGGAGCAGTACTTC. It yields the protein CASSQDPGREQYF.

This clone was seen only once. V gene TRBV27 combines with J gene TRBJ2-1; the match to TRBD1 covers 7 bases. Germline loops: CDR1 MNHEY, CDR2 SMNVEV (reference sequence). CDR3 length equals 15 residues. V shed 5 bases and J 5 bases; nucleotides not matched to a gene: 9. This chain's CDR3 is CASSLSTGWNNEQFF. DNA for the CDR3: TGTGCCAGCAGTCTTTCGACAGGGTGGAACAATGAGCAGTTCTTC.